This TCR beta chain was retrieved from a study of T-cell memory formation after mild COVID-19 (dated by TCRdb to the early 2020s). About the study as a whole: Most TCR sequence clusters were specific to one of the two donors. In a couple of donors, T-cell clones that expanded and contracted after mild COVID-19 were followed by sequencing TCRalpha and TCRbeta repertoires longitudinally. The cohort comprised two young, previously healthy adult volunteers, one female and one male. The investigation overall reported the following: From day 15 to 85, contracting clones showed balanced CD4/CD8 phenotypes, whereas a second wave of clones that expanded from day 15 to 37 leaned towards CD4+. Contracting CD4+ clones were located mainly in the CM and EM memory subsets, whereas CD8+ clones were found to be enriched in EMRA. The study covered only a couple of mild cases, and larger cohorts including severe cases with pre-infection samples were considered necessary. The detection of some responding clones in pre-infection memory suggests that pre-existing cross-reactive memory T cells joined the SARS-CoV-2 response. The second-wave clones that peaked on day 37 were not confirmed to be SARS-CoV-2 specific.

PBMCs were isolated by Ficoll-Paque density gradient centrifugation. TCRdb names Illumina NovaSeq 6000 as the instrument used. Using 5'RACE with constant-segment primers, TCRalpha and TCRbeta cDNA libraries were constructed, with sample barcodes and unique molecular identifiers added in the process. Trizol reagent was used to extract RNA from every sample. Amplification of the libraries took two PCR steps, and the second step added a second sample barcode plus Illumina TruSeq adapters. Sequencing of the libraries was done on an Illumina NovaSeq, producing 2 x 150 bp paired-end reads. The study's own analysis went as follows. The reads were demultiplexed and collapsed into UMI-guided consensus sequences using migec v1.2.7. With mixcr v2.1.11, UMI consensuses were aligned to TRA and TRB V and J templates and assembled into clonotypes. Clonotypes were classified as expanded or contracted when called significant by both edgeR and NoisET, with noise models trained on biological replicates. For edgeR calls, the cutoffs were a false discovery rate-adjusted p below 0.01 and a log2 fold-change threshold of 1. As an exploratory analysis of dynamics, PCA with hierarchical clustering was applied to max-normalized trajectories of the 1000 most abundant clonotypes. Separately sequenced CD4+ and CD8+ repertoires were used to assign a CD4 or CD8 phenotype to each responding clone. TCRdb reprocessed the public reads (quality trimming at Q25 with fastp, clone calling with MiXCR) and kept in-frame beta chains. Rows are unified per CDR3 protein, each entry keeping the most common DNA and genes. V and J calls and clone size were set by TCRdb, not the authors. The sample records hundreds of thousands of distinct CDR3 sequences, about a fifth of which are singletons. Of the sample, approximately 12% falls within the top ten clones.

With respect to this clonotype: Its antigen is currently not known. Base-call qualities are not available, and no considerably larger clone is one nucleotide away.

After removal of 1 base from V and 5 bases from J, the junction retains 7 bases not matched to a gene. Taken from the germline V gene, the CDR1 and CDR2 loops are SGHVS and FQNEAQ. CDR3 length: 17 amino acids, cysteine to phenylalanine. Only the CDR3 part of the read is kept: 51 bases, read in frame from the first base. The sequence is built from TRBV7-8 and TRBJ2-5, with 13 bases matching TRBD2. Source material: PBMCs or a T cell subset sorted from them (not recorded which). This TCR was sampled from an adult woman who had mild COVID-19 (a few samples of this study predate the infection). The sample titles of this study are shuffled in the database, so cell type and time point are left out; the donor was told from shared clones. The encoded CDR3 is CASSLGGTSGIYETQYF. DNA sequence: TGTGCCAGCAGCTTAGGGGGGACTAGCGGGATTTACGAGACCCAGTACTTC.